The 5 T cell receptor beta chains presented below share a single source sample, sequenced in a study of identifying expanded T cells in peripheral blood. Sequencing used immunoSEQ multiplex PCR; TCRdb keeps in-frame clones, though not all of them. The sample has around 81,000 clones; 70% to 90% are singletons. Input material: blood. These receptors all stem from a person aged 18-70 years in good health.

This rearrangement joins TRBV5-4 to TRBJ1-4; 7 positions agree with TRBD1. The V and J ends lost 4 bases and 4 bases, in that order; junction bases with no gene match: 4. The germline gives CDR1 SGHNT, CDR2 YYREEE (reference sequence). This CDR3 is built from 14 residues. The CDR3 nucleotides are TGTGCCAGCAGCGCGGGACAGAATAATGAAAAACTGTTTTTT. Its protein is CASSAGQNNEKLFF.

This clone showed up many times. The gene calls are TRBV7-2 and TRBJ1-3; weak D call: TRBD1 (6 bases). Germline V gives CDR1 SGHTA, CDR2 FQGNSA. The CDR3 loop spans 14 amino acids. Trimming shortened V by 5 bases and J by 4 bases, and 12 bases separated the two germline ends. The CDR3 coding sequence is TGTGCCAGCAGCATAGGGGGTCCCGGAAACACCATATATTTT. Protein: CASSIGGPGNTIYF.

V is TRBV4-2 and J is TRBJ2-7, with D uncertain. In germline, CDR1 is LGHNA, CDR2 YNFKEQ. V lost 2 bases to trimming and J lost 3 bases, with 5 bases between them. This CDR3 has 12 residues. CDR3 region: CASSQQFYEQYF. CDR3 coding DNA: TGTGCCAGCAGCCAACAATTCTACGAGCAGTACTTC.

V is TRBV6-5 and J is TRBJ1-1; possible D gene TRBD1, 6 bases. CDR1 is MNHEY, CDR2 SVGAGI, per germline. The V and J ends lost 4 bases and 12 bases respectively, with 18 bases between them. The CDR3 length is 13 residues. CDR3 sequence: CASSSRDTHYTFF. The CDR3 coding sequence is TGTGCCAGCAGTTCCCGGGACACACATTACACTTTCTTT.

About this clone: The same CDR3 is also encoded by other DNA sequences in this sample. The rearrangement uses TRBV6-5 and TRBJ1-2; TRBD1 matches at 7 bases. Germline CDR1 MNHEY, CDR2 SVGAGI. The CDR3 is 13 residues long. Trimming cost V 7 bases and J 3 bases; bases outside gene matches: 5. CDR3 DNA: TGTGCCAGCACTCGGGACAGAGACTATGGCTACACCTTC. Its translation is CASTRDRDYGYTF.